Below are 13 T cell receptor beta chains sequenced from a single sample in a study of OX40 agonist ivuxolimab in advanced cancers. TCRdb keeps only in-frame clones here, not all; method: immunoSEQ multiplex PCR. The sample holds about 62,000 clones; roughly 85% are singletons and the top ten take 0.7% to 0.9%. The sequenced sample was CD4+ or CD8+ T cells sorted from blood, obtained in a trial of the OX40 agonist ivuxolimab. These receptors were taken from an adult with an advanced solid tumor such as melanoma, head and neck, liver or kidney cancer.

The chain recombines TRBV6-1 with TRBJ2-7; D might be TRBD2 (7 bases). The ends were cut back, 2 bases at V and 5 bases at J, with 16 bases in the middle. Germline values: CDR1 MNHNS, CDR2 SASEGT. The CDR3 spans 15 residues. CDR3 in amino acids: CASSENWGGWNEQYF. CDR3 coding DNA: TGTGCCAGCAGTGAAAACTGGGGGGGCTGGAACGAGCAGTACTTC.

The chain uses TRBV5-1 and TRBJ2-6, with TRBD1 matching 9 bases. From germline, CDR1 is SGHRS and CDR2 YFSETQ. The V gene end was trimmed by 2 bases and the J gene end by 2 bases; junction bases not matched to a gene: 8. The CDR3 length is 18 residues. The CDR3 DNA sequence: TGCGCCAGCAGCTTATCGGACAGGGGCAGCGCTGGGGCCAACGTCCTGACTTTC. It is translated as CASSLSDRGSAGANVLTF.

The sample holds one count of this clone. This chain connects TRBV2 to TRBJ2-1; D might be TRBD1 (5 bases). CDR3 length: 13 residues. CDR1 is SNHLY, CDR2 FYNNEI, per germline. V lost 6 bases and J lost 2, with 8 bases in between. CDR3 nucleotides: TGTGCCAGCAGGGACATCACCTACAATGAGCAGTTCTTC. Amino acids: CASRDITYNEQFF.

CDR3: CASSLAGGGQKFF. The CDR3 DNA follows: TGTGCCAGCAGCTTGGCCGGCGGGGGTCAAAAGTTCTTC. The chain is built from TRBV5-6 and TRBJ2-1; 7 nucleotides align to TRBD2. This CDR3 is 13 amino acids long. Germline V gives CDR1 SGHDT, CDR2 YYEEEE. J lost 14 bases, V lost 0 bases, and 8 bases had no gene match.

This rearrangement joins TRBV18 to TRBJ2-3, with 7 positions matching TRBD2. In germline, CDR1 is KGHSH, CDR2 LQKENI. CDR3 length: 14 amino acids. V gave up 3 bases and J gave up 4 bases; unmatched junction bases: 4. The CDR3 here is CASSPSGGADTQYF. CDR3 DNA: TGTGCCAGCTCACCCTCGGGGGGTGCAGATACGCAGTATTTT. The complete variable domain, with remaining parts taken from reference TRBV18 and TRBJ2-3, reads NAGVMQNPRHLVRRRGQEARLRCSPMKGHSHVYWYRQLPEEGLKFMVYLQKENIIDESGMPKERFSAEFPKEGPSILRIQQVVRGDSAAYFCASSPSGGADTQYFGPGTRLTVL.

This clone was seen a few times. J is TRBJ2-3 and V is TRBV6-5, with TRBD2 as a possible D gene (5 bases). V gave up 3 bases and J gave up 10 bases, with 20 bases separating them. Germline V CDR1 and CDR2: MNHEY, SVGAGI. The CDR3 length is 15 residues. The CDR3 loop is CASSYAGSDSKSQYF. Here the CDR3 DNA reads TGTGCCAGCAGTTATGCCGGTTCGGACTCCAAGTCGCAGTATTTT.

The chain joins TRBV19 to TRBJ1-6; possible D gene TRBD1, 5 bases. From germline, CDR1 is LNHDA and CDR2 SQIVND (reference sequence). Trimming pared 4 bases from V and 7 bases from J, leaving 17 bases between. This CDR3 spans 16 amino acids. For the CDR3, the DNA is TGTGCCAGTAGTACTATGGCGACAGTGGGAAATTCACCCCTCCACTTT. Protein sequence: CASSTMATVGNSPLHF. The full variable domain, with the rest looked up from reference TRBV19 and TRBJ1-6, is DGGITQSPKYLFRKEGQNVTLSCEQNLNHDAMYWYRQDPGQGLRLIYYSQIVNDFQKGDIAEGYSVSREKKESFPLTVTSAQKNPTAFYLCASSTMATVGNSPLHFGNGTRLTVT.

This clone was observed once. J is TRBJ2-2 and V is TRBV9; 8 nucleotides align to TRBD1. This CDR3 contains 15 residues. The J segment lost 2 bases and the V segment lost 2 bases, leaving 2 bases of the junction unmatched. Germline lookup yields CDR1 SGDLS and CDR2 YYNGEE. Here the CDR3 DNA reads TGTGCCAGCAGCGTGGGGACAGGCAACACCGGGGAGCTGTTTTTT. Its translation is CASSVGTGNTGELFF.

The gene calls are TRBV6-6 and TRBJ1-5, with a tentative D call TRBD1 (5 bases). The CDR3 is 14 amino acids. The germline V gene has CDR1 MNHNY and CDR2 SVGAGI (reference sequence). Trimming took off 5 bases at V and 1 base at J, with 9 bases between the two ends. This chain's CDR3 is CASSRGSSNQPQHF. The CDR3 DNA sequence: TGTGCCAGCAGTCGGGGCAGCAGCAATCAGCCCCAGCATTTT.

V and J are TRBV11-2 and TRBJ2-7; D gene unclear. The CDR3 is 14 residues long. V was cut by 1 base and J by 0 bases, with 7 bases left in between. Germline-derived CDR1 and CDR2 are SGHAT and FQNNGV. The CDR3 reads CASSLVQTSYEQYF. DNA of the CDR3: TGTGCCAGCAGCTTAGTCCAAACCTCCTACGAGCAGTACTTC.

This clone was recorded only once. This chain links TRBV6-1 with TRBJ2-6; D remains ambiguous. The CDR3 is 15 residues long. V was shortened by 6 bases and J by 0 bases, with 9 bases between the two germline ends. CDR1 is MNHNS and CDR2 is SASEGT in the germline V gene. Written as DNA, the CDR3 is TGTGCCAGCAGCCCGAAGGGCTCTGGGGCCAACGTCCTGACTTTC. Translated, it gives CASSPKGSGANVLTF.

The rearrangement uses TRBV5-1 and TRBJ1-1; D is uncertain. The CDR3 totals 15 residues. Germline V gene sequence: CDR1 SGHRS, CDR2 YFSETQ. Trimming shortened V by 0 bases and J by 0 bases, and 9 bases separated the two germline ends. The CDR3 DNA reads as TGCGCCAGCAGCTTGGGAGCCAGGATGAACACTGAAGCTTTCTTT. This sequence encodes CASSLGARMNTEAFF.

The CDR3 is CASSIADTQYF. CDR3 bases: TGTGCCAGCAGTATTGCAGATACGCAGTATTTT. The chain links TRBV5-4 to TRBJ2-3; D is unresolved. V was pared by 5 bases and J by 4 bases, with 5 bases between. This CDR3 is built from 11 residues. Germline V gene lookup returns CDR1 SGHNT and CDR2 YYREEE (reference sequence).